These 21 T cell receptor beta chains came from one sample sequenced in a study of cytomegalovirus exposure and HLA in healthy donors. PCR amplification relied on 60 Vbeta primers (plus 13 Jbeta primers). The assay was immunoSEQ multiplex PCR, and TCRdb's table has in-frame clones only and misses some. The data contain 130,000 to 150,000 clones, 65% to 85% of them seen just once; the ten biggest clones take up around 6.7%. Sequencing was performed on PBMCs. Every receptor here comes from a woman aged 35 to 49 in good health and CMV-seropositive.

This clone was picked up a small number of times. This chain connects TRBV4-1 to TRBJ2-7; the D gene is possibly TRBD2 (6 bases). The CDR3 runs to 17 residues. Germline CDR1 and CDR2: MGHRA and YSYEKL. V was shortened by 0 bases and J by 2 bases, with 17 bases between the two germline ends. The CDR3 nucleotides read TGCGCCAGCAGCCAAGAATTTGCGGGGTCGGGGGCCTACGAGCAGTACTTC. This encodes CASSQEFAGSGAYEQYF.

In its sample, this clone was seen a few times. The CDR3 DNA sequence: TGTGCCTGGTGTCAAGGGGCCTCATCCGAGCAGTACTTC. Encoded protein: CAWCQGASSEQYF. This chain uses TRBV30 with TRBJ2-7; D is perhaps TRBD1 (5 bases). This CDR3 spans 13 amino acids. In germline, CDR1 is GTSNPN, CDR2 SVGIG (reference sequence). V was cut by 5 bases and J by 6 bases, with 17 bases left in between.

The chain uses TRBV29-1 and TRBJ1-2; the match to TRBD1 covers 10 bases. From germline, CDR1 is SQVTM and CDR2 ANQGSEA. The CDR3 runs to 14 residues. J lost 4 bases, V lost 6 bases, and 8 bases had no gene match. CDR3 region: CSVALGTGAYGYTF. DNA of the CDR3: TGCAGCGTCGCTCTCGGGACAGGGGCCTATGGCTACACCTTC.

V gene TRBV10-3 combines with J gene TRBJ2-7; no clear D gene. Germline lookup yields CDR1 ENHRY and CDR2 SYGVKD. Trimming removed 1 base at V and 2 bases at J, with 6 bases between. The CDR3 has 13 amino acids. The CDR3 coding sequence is TGTGCCATCAGTGAGTATGAGGCCTACGAGCAGTACTTC. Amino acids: CAISEYEAYEQYF.

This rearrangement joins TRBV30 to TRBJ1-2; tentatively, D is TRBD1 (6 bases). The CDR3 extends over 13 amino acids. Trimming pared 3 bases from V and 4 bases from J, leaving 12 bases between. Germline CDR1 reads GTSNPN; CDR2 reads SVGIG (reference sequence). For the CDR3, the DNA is TGTGCCTGGAGGAAGGGGGGGGTCTATGGCTACACCTTC. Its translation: CAWRKGGVYGYTF. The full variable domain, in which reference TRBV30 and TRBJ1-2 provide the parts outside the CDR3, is SQTIHQWPATLVQPVGSPLSLECTVEGTSNPNLYWYRQAAGRGLQLLFYSVGIGQISSEVPQNLSASRPQDRQFILSSKKLLLSDSGFYLCAWRKGGVYGYTFGSGTRLTVV.

The CDR3 spells CASSLLQGNTEAFF. The CDR3 DNA reads TGTGCCAGCAGCTTATTACAGGGGAACACTGAAGCTTTCTTT. J is TRBJ1-1 and V is TRBV11-2; a weak D match, TRBD1 (6 bases). The germline V and J ends were trimmed by 2 bases and 1 base, with 8 bases remaining between them. CDR1 is SGHAT, CDR2 FQNNGV, per germline. The CDR3 loop spans 14 amino acids.

DNA for the CDR3: TGTGCCACCAGCAGCGGGACAGGGGCTAATCAGCCCCAGCATTTT. Its protein is CATSSGTGANQPQHF. The V call is TRBV15, the J call TRBJ1-5, with TRBD1 matching 10 bases. This CDR3 comprises 15 residues. Trimming cost V 3 bases and J 4 bases; bases outside gene matches: 3. CDR1 is LNHNV, CDR2 YYDKDF, per germline (reference sequence).

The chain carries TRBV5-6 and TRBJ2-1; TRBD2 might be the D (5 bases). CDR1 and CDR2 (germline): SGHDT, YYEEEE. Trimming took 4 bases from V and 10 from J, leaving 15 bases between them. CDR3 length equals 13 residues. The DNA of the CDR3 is TGTGCCAGCAGCACCGGCCCCGAGGGAGAGCAGTTCTTC. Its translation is CASSTGPEGEQFF. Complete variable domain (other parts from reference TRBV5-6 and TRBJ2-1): DAGVTQSPTHLIKTRGQQVTLRCSPKSGHDTVSWYQQALGQGPQFIFQYYEEEERQRGNFPDRFSGHQFPNYSSELNVNALLLGDSALYLCASSTGPEGEQFFGPGTRLTVL.

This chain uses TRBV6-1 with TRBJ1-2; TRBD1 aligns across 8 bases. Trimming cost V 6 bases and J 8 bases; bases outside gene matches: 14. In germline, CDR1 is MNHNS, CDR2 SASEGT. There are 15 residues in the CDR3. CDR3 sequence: CASRLREQGAIGYTF. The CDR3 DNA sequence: TGTGCCAGCAGATTAAGAGAGCAGGGGGCAATCGGCTACACCTTC.

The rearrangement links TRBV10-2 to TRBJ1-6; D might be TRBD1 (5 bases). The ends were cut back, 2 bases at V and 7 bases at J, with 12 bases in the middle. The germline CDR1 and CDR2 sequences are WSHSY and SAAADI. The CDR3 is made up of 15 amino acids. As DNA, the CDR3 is TGCGCCAGCAGTGAGGAGCTCGGGGGGAATTCACCCCTCCACTTT. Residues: CASSEELGGNSPLHF.

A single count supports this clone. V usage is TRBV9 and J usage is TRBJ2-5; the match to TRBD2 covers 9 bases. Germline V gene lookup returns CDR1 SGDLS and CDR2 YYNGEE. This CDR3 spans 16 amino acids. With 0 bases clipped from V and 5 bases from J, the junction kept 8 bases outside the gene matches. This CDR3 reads CASSVDSGGPWETQYF. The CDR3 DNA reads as TGTGCCAGCAGCGTAGATAGCGGGGGCCCCTGGGAGACCCAGTACTTC.

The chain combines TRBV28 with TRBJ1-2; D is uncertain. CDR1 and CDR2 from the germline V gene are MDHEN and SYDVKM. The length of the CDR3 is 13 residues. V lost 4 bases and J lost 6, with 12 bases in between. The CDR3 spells CASSSVGENGYTF. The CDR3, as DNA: TGTGCCAGCAGTTCGGTCGGGGAGAATGGCTACACCTTC.

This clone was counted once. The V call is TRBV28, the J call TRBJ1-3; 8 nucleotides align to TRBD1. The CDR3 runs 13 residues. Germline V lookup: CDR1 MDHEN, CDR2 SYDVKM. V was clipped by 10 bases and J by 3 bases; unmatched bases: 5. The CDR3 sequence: CATAGGYGNTIYF. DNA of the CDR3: TGTGCCACAGCAGGGGGCTATGGAAACACCATATATTTT.

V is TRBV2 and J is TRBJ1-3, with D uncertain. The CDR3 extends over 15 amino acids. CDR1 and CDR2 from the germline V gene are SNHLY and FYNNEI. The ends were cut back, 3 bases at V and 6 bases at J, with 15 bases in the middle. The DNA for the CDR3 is TGTGCCAGCAGTGAGGGTCAGACTACTGTAAACACCATATATTTT. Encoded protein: CASSEGQTTVNTIYF.

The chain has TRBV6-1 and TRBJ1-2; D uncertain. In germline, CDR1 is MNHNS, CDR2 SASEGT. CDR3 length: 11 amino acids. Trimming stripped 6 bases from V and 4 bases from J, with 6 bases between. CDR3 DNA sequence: TGTGCCAGCAGCGGGGTCTATGGCTACACCTTC. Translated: CASSGVYGYTF.

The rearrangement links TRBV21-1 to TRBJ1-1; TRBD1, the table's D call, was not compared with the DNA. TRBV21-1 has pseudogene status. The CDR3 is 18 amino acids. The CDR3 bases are TGTGCCAGCAGCCCTCGAGGGAGGACAGGGAATGTATGGACTGAAGCTTTCTTT. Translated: CASSPRGRTGNVWTEAFF.

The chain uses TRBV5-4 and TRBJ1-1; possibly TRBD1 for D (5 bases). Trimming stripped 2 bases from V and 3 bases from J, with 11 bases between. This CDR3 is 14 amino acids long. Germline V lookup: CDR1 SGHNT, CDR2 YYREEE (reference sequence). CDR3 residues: CASSFGAGDTEAFF. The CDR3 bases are TGTGCCAGCAGCTTCGGGGCGGGGGACACTGAAGCTTTCTTT.

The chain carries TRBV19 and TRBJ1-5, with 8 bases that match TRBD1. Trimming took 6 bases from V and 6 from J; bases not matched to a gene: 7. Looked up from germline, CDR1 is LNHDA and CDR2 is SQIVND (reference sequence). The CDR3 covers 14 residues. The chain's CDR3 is CASSTDRESQPQHF. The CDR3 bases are TGTGCCAGTAGCACGGACAGGGAAAGTCAGCCCCAGCATTTT.

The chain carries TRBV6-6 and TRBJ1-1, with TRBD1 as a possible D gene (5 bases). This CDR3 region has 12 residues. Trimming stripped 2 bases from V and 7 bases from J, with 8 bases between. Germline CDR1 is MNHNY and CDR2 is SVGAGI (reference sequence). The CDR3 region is CASSYPQGEAFF. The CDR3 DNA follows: TGTGCCAGCAGTTACCCCCAGGGTGAAGCTTTCTTT.

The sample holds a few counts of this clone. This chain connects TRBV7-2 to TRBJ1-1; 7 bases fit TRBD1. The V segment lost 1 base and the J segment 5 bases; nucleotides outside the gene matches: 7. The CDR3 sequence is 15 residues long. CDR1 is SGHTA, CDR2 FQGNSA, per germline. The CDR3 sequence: CASSLESSGGTEAFF. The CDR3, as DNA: TGTGCCAGCAGCTTAGAGAGTTCAGGGGGAACTGAAGCTTTCTTT.

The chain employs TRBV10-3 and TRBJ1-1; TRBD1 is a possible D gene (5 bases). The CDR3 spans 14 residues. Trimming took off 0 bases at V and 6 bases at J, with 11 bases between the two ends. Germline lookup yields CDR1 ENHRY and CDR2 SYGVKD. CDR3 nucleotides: TGTGCCATCAGTGAGTCGAAGGGGATCCCTGAAGCTTTCTTT. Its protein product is CAISESKGIPEAFF.